Below are 8 T cell receptor beta chains sequenced from a single sample in a study of blood T cell repertoires in COVID-19. The repertoire was sequenced with immunoSEQ multiplex PCR; TCRdb's copy has only in-frame clones and lacks some. The sample records approximately 220,000 clones, approximately 86% being singletons. Sequencing input: PBMCs or T cells enriched from blood (not recorded which). Source of these receptors: a woman in her thirties or forties with acute COVID-19.

The chain employs TRBV18 and TRBJ2-3, with TRBD1 identical over 7 bases. The trim removed 6 bases at V and 5 bases at J, leaving 2 bases unmatched. Germline CDR1 is KGHSH and CDR2 is LQKENI. There are 12 residues in the CDR3. The CDR3 nucleotides read TGTGCCAGCTCGTACAGGGGAGATACGCAGTATTTT. Protein sequence: CASSYRGDTQYF.

The chain uses TRBV19 and TRBJ1-1; 9 bases are a match to TRBD1. Trimming removed 5 bases from V and 4 bases from J; junction bases left unmatched: 8. CDR1 LNHDA and CDR2 SQIVND come from the germline V gene (reference sequence). The CDR3 has 15 amino acids. CDR3 loop: CASSVLGQGSTEAFF. The DNA for the CDR3 is TGTGCCAGTAGTGTCCTGGGACAGGGAAGCACTGAAGCTTTCTTT. Drawing the rest from reference TRBV19 and TRBJ1-1, the complete variable domain is DGGITQSPKYLFRKEGQNVTLSCEQNLNHDAMYWYRQDPGQGLRLIYYSQIVNDFQKGDIAEGYSVSREKKESFPLTVTSAQKNPTAFYLCASSVLGQGSTEAFFGQGTRLTVV.

This rearrangement joins TRBV12-3 or TRBV12-4 to TRBJ1-3, with D unresolved. This CDR3 is built from 13 residues. The V gene lost 6 bases and the J gene lost 2 bases, with 8 bases spanning the gap. The CDR3 spells CASRGSAGNTIYF. DNA for the CDR3: TGTGCCAGCAGGGGCTCGGCTGGAAACACCATATATTTT.

This clone was seen only once. The chain has TRBV7-8 and TRBJ2-7; the match to TRBD1 covers 8 bases. With 4 bases clipped from V and 6 bases from J, the junction kept 14 bases outside the gene matches. Germline lookup yields CDR1 SGHVS and CDR2 FQNEAQ. This CDR3 region has 16 residues. The CDR3 loop reads CASSSLWTGMSGEQYF. CDR3 sequence (DNA): TGTGCCAGCAGCTCTCTATGGACAGGGATGTCGGGCGAGCAGTACTTC.

V and J are TRBV19 and TRBJ1-1; TRBD1 matches at 10 bases. CDR3 size: 17 residues. CDR1 is LNHDA, CDR2 SQIVND, per germline (reference sequence). J gave up 2 bases and V 5 bases, and 11 bases lay outside the gene matches. CDR3 in amino acids: CASSPRTGGLINTEAFF. DNA for the CDR3: TGTGCCAGTAGTCCCCGGACAGGGGGGCTTATAAACACTGAAGCTTTCTTT.

This rearrangement joins TRBV28 to TRBJ2-3; D not resolved. V lost 6 bases, J lost 5 bases, and 6 bases lay in between. This CDR3 has 11 residues. The germline V gene encodes CDR1 MDHEN and CDR2 SYDVKM. The CDR3 DNA is TGTGCCAGCAGAGATAGAGATACGCAGTATTTT. It is translated as CASRDRDTQYF. Full variable domain (remainder filled in from reference TRBV28 and TRBJ2-3): DVKVTQSSRYLVKRTGEKVFLECVQDMDHENMFWYRQDPGLGLRLIYFSYDVKMKEKGDIPEGYSVSREKKERFSLILESASTNQTSMYLCASRDRDTQYFGPGTRLTVL.

The chain combines TRBV30 with TRBJ2-5; D not certain. The CDR3 runs 12 residues. Deletions cut 0 bases from V and 5 bases from J, with 7 bases between. Germline CDR1 GTSNPN, CDR2 SVGIG (reference sequence). The CDR3 nucleotides are TGTGCCTGGAGTGTTGCGGCGGAGACCCAGTACTTC. The encoded protein is CAWSVAAETQYF. The complete variable domain, with remaining parts taken from reference TRBV30 and TRBJ2-5, reads SQTIHQWPATLVQPVGSPLSLECTVEGTSNPNLYWYRQAAGRGLQLLFYSVGIGQISSEVPQNLSASRPQDRQFILSSKKLLLSDSGFYLCAWSVAAETQYFGPGTRLLVL.

J is TRBJ2-1 and V is TRBV4-1, with 13 bases matching TRBD2. Germline V gene lookup returns CDR1 MGHRA and CDR2 YSYEKL. This CDR3 region has 21 residues. Germline trimming cut 0 bases from V and 0 bases from J; bases unmatched to any gene: 11. CDR3 DNA: TGCGCCAGCAGCCAAGATCTTAGGACTAGCGGGGGAGGAAGCTCCTACAATGAGCAGTTCTTC. Its translation: CASSQDLRTSGGGSSYNEQFF.